Sequencing of this T cell receptor beta chain was carried out in a study of Ad26.COV2.S vaccination and SARS-CoV-2 variants. As for the study in general: Within the COV1001 Ad26.COV2.S trial arm, the donor was enrolled.

Generated by immunoSEQ multiplex PCR, the TCRdb table keeps only in-frame clones and is missing some. The sample holds about 680,000 clones; more than 70% are singletons and the top ten take about 1.5%. Regarding treatment: around 19 received Ad26.COV2.S at low or high dose, single or two shots; about 5 received placebo; per-sample allocation not given. Each sample was drawn 63 days after the first injection (of vaccine or placebo). The individual, an adult aged 18-55 years, was a donor in Boston. Germline lookup yields CDR1 SGHRS and CDR2 YFSETQ. Trimming removed 4 bases at V and 9 bases at J, with 7 bases between. The CDR3 loop spans 11 amino acids.

The clonotype comes from a person between 18 and 60 years old who received the Ad26.COV2.S COVID-19 vaccine or a placebo. The starting material was peripheral blood, obtained in a trial of Ad26.COV2.S vaccine versus placebo. The chain is built from TRBV5-1 and TRBJ2-2; no clear D. The CDR3 DNA reads TGCGCCAGCAGCCCCGCTAGGGAGCTGTTTTTT. Residues: CASSPARELFF.